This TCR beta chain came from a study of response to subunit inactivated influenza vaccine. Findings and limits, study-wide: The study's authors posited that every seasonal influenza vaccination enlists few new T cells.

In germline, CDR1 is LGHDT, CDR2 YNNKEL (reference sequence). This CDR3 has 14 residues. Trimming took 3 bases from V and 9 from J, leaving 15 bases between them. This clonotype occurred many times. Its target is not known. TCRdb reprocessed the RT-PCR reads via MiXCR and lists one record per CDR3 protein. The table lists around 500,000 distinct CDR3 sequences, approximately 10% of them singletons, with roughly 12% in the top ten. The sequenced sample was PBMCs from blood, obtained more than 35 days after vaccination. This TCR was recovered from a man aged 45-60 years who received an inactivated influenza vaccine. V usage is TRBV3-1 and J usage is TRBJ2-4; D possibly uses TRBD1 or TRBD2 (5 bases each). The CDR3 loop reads CASSQGPSRGIQYF. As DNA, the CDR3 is TGTGCCAGCAGCCAGGGACCGAGCCGTGGCATTCAGTACTTC.